These 27 T cell receptor beta chains were all obtained from the same sample, sequenced in a study of cytomegalovirus exposure and HLA in healthy donors. With 60 Vbeta and 13 Jbeta primers, the PCR was carried out. Here immunoSEQ multiplex PCR was the method, and the copy in TCRdb shows in-frame clones only, minus some. The sample has 150,000 to 200,000 clones, about four fifths seen once. The sequenced material came from PBMCs. These TCRs come from a man aged 35 to 55 in good health and CMV-seropositive.

The V call is TRBV5-4, the J call TRBJ2-5; TRBD1 agrees at 9 bases. CDR1 and CDR2 from the germline V gene are SGHNT and YYREEE (reference sequence). The length of the CDR3 is 15 residues. V lost 5 bases, J lost 4 bases, and 9 bases stayed unmatched. DNA of the CDR3: TGTGCCAGCAGTAATGACAGGGGGAGGGGAGAGACCCAGTACTTC. Residues: CASSNDRGRGETQYF.

The chain couples TRBV11-3 to TRBJ2-7; 7 positions match TRBD2. V lost 5 bases and J lost 6; bases outside the gene matches: 16. Germline V gene data show CDR1 as SGHNT and CDR2 as YENEEA. This CDR3 contains 16 residues. CDR3 coding DNA: TGTGCCAGCAGCCCCGGGGCTAGCGGAGGGGCAGGCGAGCAGTACTTC. Residues: CASSPGASGGAGEQYF.

The CDR3 DNA reads TGTGCCAGCAGTTTAGGGACAGGTGCCACAGATACGCAGTATTTT. Amino acid sequence: CASSLGTGATDTQYF. This chain connects TRBV28 to TRBJ2-3; 8 bases align to TRBD1. Germline CDR1 MDHEN, CDR2 SYDVKM. The J segment lost 2 bases and the V segment lost 2 bases, leaving 3 bases of the junction unmatched. This CDR3 is built from 15 residues.

The V gene is TRBV4-1, the J gene TRBJ2-5; D remains ambiguous. Germline loops: CDR1 MGHRA, CDR2 YSYEKL. This CDR3 is 13 amino acids long. Deletions cut 3 bases from V and 5 bases from J, with 10 bases between. The CDR3 DNA reads as TGCGCCAGCAGCCATAGACTCGCGGAGACCCAGTACTTC. Its protein is CASSHRLAETQYF.

The V and J genes are TRBV6-1 and TRBJ1-1; no reliable D call. V was cut by 8 bases and J by 1 base, with 14 bases left in between. The CDR3 consists of 14 residues. Germline CDR1 is MNHNS and CDR2 is SASEGT. Here the CDR3 DNA reads TGTGCCAGCCAGGATCAGGCAGGGAACACTGAAGCTTTCTTT. It is translated as CASQDQAGNTEAFF.

The genes are TRBV6-1 and TRBJ2-7; TRBD2 aligns across 8 bases. Germline V lookup: CDR1 MNHNS, CDR2 SASEGT. Germline trimming cut 2 bases from V and 0 bases from J; bases unmatched to any gene: 12. The CDR3 runs 18 residues. CDR3 in amino acids: CASSESWGYGGASYEQYF. The CDR3 bases are TGTGCCAGCAGTGAATCCTGGGGCTACGGGGGGGCCTCCTACGAGCAGTACTTC.

This chain uses TRBV7-2 with TRBJ2-5, with TRBD1 identical over 8 bases. The CDR3 length is 15 residues. J was trimmed by 5 bases and V by 4 bases; bases with no gene match: 9. CDR1 SGHTA and CDR2 FQGNSA come from the germline V gene. As DNA, the CDR3 is TGTGCCAGCAGCTGGCGGGACAGGCCGGGGGAGACCCAGTACTTC. Protein product: CASSWRDRPGETQYF. Full variable domain (remainder filled in from reference TRBV7-2 and TRBJ2-5): GAGVSQSPSNKVTEKGKDVELRCDPISGHTALYWYRQSLGQGLEFLIYFQGNSAPDKSGLPSDRFSAERTGGSVSTLTIQRTQQEDSAVYLCASSWRDRPGETQYFGPGTRLLVL.

The CDR3 loop is CASSRDQTGHNRGVNTEAFF. CDR3 nucleotides: TGTGCCAGCAGCCGCGATCAAACGGGCCATAACCGGGGGGTGAACACTGAAGCTTTCTTT. The chain recombines TRBV27 with TRBJ1-1; TRBD1 is a possible D gene (5 bases). Per germline, CDR1 MNHEY and CDR2 SMNVEV (reference sequence). The CDR3 has 20 amino acids. Trimming took 6 bases from V and 0 from J, leaving 29 bases between them.

The V call is TRBV7-9, the J call TRBJ2-7; TRBD1 might be the D (5 bases). CDR1 is SEHNR, CDR2 FQNEAQ, per germline (reference sequence). CDR3 size: 13 residues. Deletions cut 1 base from V and 3 bases from J, with 7 bases between. As DNA, the CDR3 is TGTGCCAGCAGCTTAGGGGGCAACTACGAGCAGTACTTC. Its translation is CASSLGGNYEQYF.

The chain has TRBV13 and TRBJ1-5, with a weak D call TRBD1 (5 bases). Germline loops: CDR1 PRHDT, CDR2 FYEKMQ (reference sequence). The CDR3 has 15 residues. V dropped 3 bases and J dropped 4 bases, with 13 bases sitting between them. CDR3 region: CASSFRGSGNQPQHF. As DNA, the CDR3 is TGTGCCAGCAGCTTCCGGGGGTCGGGTAATCAGCCCCAGCATTTT.

J is TRBJ1-1 and V is TRBV9, with a weak D call TRBD1 (6 bases). V was trimmed by 3 bases and J by 0 bases, leaving 12 bases between them. This CDR3 region has 15 residues. CDR1 is SGDLS and CDR2 is YYNGEE in the germline V gene. In DNA form, the CDR3 reads TGTGCCAGCAGCGATTTGGCAGGGGTGAACACTGAAGCTTTCTTT. Protein sequence: CASSDLAGVNTEAFF.

This chain uses TRBV30 with TRBJ1-5; D is undetermined. The CDR3 runs 12 residues. V was trimmed by 8 bases and J by 3 bases, leaving 11 bases between them. Germline CDR1 is GTSNPN and CDR2 is SVGIG (reference sequence). This CDR3 reads CAGGRPNQPQHF. CDR3 bases: TGTGCCGGCGGAAGGCCCAATCAGCCCCAGCATTTT.

This rearrangement joins TRBV6-5 to TRBJ1-5; D is possibly TRBD1 (5 bases). There are 14 residues in the CDR3. Germline V gene data show CDR1 as MNHEY and CDR2 as SVGAGI. Between the trimmed V and J ends, which lost 5 bases and 0 bases, there was a span of 8 bases. CDR3 sequence (DNA): TGTGCCAGCAGTCGACAGTATAGCAATCAGCCCCAGCATTTT. Encoded protein: CASSRQYSNQPQHF.

The chain links TRBV4-1 to TRBJ2-7; the match to TRBD1 covers 7 bases. The CDR3 contains 15 residues. CDR1 MGHRA and CDR2 YSYEKL come from the germline V gene. The V and J ends lost 2 bases and 2 bases, in that order; junction bases with no gene match: 6. The CDR3 bases are TGCGCCAGCAGCCAAACCCCGACAGGGACCTACGAGCAGTACTTC. Protein product: CASSQTPTGTYEQYF.

The rearrangement links TRBV27 to TRBJ2-7; D is possibly TRBD2 (5 bases). The CDR3 loop spans 11 amino acids. The V gene lost 8 bases and the J gene lost 3 bases, with 8 bases spanning the gap. Germline CDR1 MNHEY, CDR2 SMNVEV (reference sequence). CDR3: CASRGIYEQYF. The CDR3 DNA sequence: TGTGCCAGCCGGGGAATCTACGAGCAGTACTTC.

The chain combines TRBV9 with TRBJ2-2, with 8 positions matching TRBD2. With 0 bases clipped from V and 2 bases from J, the junction kept 3 bases outside the gene matches. Germline CDR1 and CDR2: SGDLS and YYNGEE. The CDR3 runs 16 residues. DNA for the CDR3: TGTGCCAGCAGCGTAGCGACTAGCGCCAACACCGGGGAGCTGTTTTTT. It is translated as CASSVATSANTGELFF. Based on the CDR3 plus reference TRBV9 and TRBJ2-2, the full variable domain is DSGVTQTPKHLITATGQRVTLRCSPRSGDLSVYWYQQSLDQGLQFLIQYYNGEERAKGNILERFSAQQFPDLHSELNLSSLELGDSALYFCASSVATSANTGELFFGEGSRLTVL.

The V and J genes are TRBV6-5 and TRBJ2-5; TRBD1 is a possible D gene (7 bases). V was trimmed by 10 bases and J by 0 bases, leaving 12 bases between them. The germline V gene encodes CDR1 MNHEY and CDR2 SVGAGI. This CDR3 is 13 amino acids long. Here the CDR3 reads CATGGQNQETQYF. The CDR3 region has the DNA TGTGCCACCGGGGGACAGAACCAAGAGACCCAGTACTTC.

The chain links TRBV7-9 to TRBJ2-3; D is ambiguous. The CDR3 runs 15 residues. Trimming took off 6 bases at V and 4 bases at J, with 17 bases between the two ends. The V gene's germline CDR1 is SEHNR and CDR2 FQNEAQ (reference sequence). Here the CDR3 DNA reads TGTGCCAGCAGTCCTGCTCGCGGAGTGGCAGATACGCAGTATTTT. Encoded protein: CASSPARGVADTQYF.

The J gene is TRBJ2-1, the V gene TRBV5-4; 8 nucleotides align to TRBD1. The CDR3 consists of 18 residues. Losses at the gene ends were 3 bases for V and 8 bases for J; bases not matched to a gene: 19. The germline CDR1 and CDR2 sequences are SGHNT and YYREEE (reference sequence). The CDR3, as DNA: TGTGCCAGCAGCTGGGGACAGGAGACCTCACAACCCTCCCATGAGCAGTTCTTC. This gives the protein CASSWGQETSQPSHEQFF.

The rearrangement uses TRBV18 and TRBJ2-3; 7 nucleotides agree with TRBD2. V was pared by 7 bases and J by 3 bases, with 7 bases of the junction left unmatched. Per the germline V gene, CDR1 is KGHSH and CDR2 is LQKENI. The CDR3 is made up of 14 amino acids. CDR3 region: CASFLGGRTDTQYF. The CDR3 DNA reads as TGTGCCAGCTTCTTGGGAGGGCGGACAGATACGCAGTATTTT.

This clone was counted between two and nine times. The chain uses TRBV27 and TRBJ2-1; TRBD2 aligns across 9 bases. With V trimmed by 4 bases and J by 5 bases, 6 bases remained unmatched. The CDR3 is 15 amino acids. Germline lookup yields CDR1 MNHEY and CDR2 SMNVEV (reference sequence). CDR3 DNA: TGTGCCAGCAGTTCCGTAGTAGCGGGGGACAATGAGCAGTTCTTC. Translated: CASSSVVAGDNEQFF.

V gene TRBV18 combines with J gene TRBJ2-3, with TRBD1 matching 8 bases. The CDR3 runs to 14 residues. V trimming: 6 bases; J trimming: 5 bases; junction bases outside the gene matches: 7. Germline V gene data show CDR1 as KGHSH and CDR2 as LQKENI. The CDR3 loop is CASSPGQGLDTQYF. CDR3 nucleotide sequence: TGTGCCAGCTCCCCAGGACAGGGTTTAGATACGCAGTATTTT.

In this sample, this clone turned up once. The V gene is TRBV28, the J gene TRBJ2-1; D might be TRBD1 (6 bases). The length of the CDR3 is 15 residues. The V end lost 5 bases, the J end lost 2 bases, and 13 bases lay between the germline ends. Germline V lookup: CDR1 MDHEN, CDR2 SYDVKM. CDR3 amino acids: CASSQNRVPYNEQFF. Written as DNA, the CDR3 is TGTGCCAGCAGTCAGAACAGGGTCCCCTACAATGAGCAGTTCTTC.

This clone is termed medium-sized. The gene calls are TRBV18 and TRBJ1-2, with D unclear. The CDR3 is 15 amino acids. Germline loops: CDR1 KGHSH, CDR2 LQKENI. Trimming stripped 2 bases from V and 7 bases from J, with 17 bases between. The CDR3 protein is CASSPTARFLGGYTF. CDR3 in DNA: TGTGCCAGCTCACCAACGGCCAGGTTTTTGGGTGGCTACACCTTC. Full variable domain (missing parts from reference TRBV18 and TRBJ1-2): NAGVMQNPRHLVRRRGQEARLRCSPMKGHSHVYWYRQLPEEGLKFMVYLQKENIIDESGMPKERFSAEFPKEGPSILRIQQVVRGDSAAYFCASSPTARFLGGYTFGSGTRLTVV.

This rearrangement joins TRBV5-4 to TRBJ1-3; D may be TRBD1 (6 bases). Germline V CDR1 and CDR2: SGHNT, YYREEE (reference sequence). CDR3 length equals 15 residues. V lost 0 bases and J 4 bases, leaving 11 bases between the germline ends. The CDR3 DNA reads as TGTGCCAGCAGCTTGGGCAGGGGCGTAGGAAACACCATATATTTT. It codes for CASSLGRGVGNTIYF.

Notes on this clone: The germline gene is not matched at one end of the junction; a read error may be the cause. The rearrangement uses TRBV6-6 and TRBJ2-7; 11 positions agree with TRBD1. CDR1 is MNHNY, CDR2 SVGAGI, per germline (reference sequence). The CDR3 runs to 15 residues. CDR3 DNA: TGTGCCATCAGTAACCGGGACAGGGGGGTTTACGAGCAGTACTTC. It is translated as CAISNRDRGVYEQYF.

This chain uses TRBV2 with TRBJ2-2, with D possibly being TRBD2 (7 bases). The CDR3 consists of 14 residues. Trimming removed 5 bases at V and 6 bases at J, with 13 bases between. The germline CDR1 and CDR2 sequences are SNHLY and FYNNEI. The CDR3 loop reads CASSWEGGPGELFF. The CDR3 DNA reads as TGTGCCAGCAGTTGGGAGGGGGGGCCCGGGGAGCTGTTTTTT.